This TCR beta chain was retrieved from a study of blood T cell repertoires in COVID-19. The data were produced by immunoSEQ multiplex PCR, yet TCRdb's version contains in-frame clones alone and is incomplete. The data show under 500,000 clones, with about 89% seen just once and approximately 4.3% held by the top ten. Sequencing was performed on peripheral blood. The sequence came from a woman aged 30 to 39 with acute or convalescent COVID-19.

The DNA of the CDR3 is TGTGCCAGCAGTGAGGCCGGCGGGGGAGGAACCGGGGAGCTGTTTTTT. Protein sequence: CASSEAGGGGTGELFF. This sequence joins TRBV6-1 and TRBJ2-2, with TRBD2 matching 7 bases. This CDR3 has 16 residues. Germline assignment: CDR1 MNHNS and CDR2 SASEGT. Trimming at V came to 3 bases and at J to 5 bases, leaving 9 bases not matched to a gene.